Listed below are T cell receptor beta chains from one sample, sequenced in a study of shared clonotypes between healthy human individuals. TCRdb's table, derived via immunoSEQ multiplex PCR, lists solely in-frame clones and lacks some. The repertoire holds some 2 million clones, with about 95% as singletons. The sequenced sample was naive CD8+ T cells sorted from blood. The receptors were gathered from a man between 18 and 35 years old in good health. Each CDR3 is given with its conserved first and last residue. The D gene is left open where the match is weak. The listing skips clone size in some rows; elsewhere it reads once, few, many or a size class.

J,D,V,size,CDR3,DNA
TRBJ2-1,TRBD1,TRBV25-1,-,CASSESTGATYYYNEQFF,TGTGCCAGCAGTGAATCGACAGGGGCGACTTACTACTACAATGAGCAGTTCTTC
TRBJ2-5,TRBD1,TRBV27,-,CASSPVTGQETQYF,TGTGCCAGCAGTCCAGTGACAGGGCAAGAGACCCAGTACTTC
TRBJ1-4,-,TRBV4-3,-,CASSQDTIGQGMKKLFF,TGCGCCAGCAGCCAAGATACCATAGGCCAGGGGATGAAAAAGCTGTTTTTT
TRBJ1-4,-,TRBV7-8,-,CASSFTGGNEKLFF,TGTGCCAGCAGCTTCACTGGCGGTAATGAAAAACTGTTTTTT
TRBJ2-7,-,TRBV14,-,CASSQGGILYEQYF,TGTGCCAGCAGCCAAGGTGGCATTCTCTACGAGCAGTACTTC
TRBJ1-2,TRBD1,TRBV4-1,-,CASSMTGVSYGYTF,TGCGCCAGCAGCATGACAGGGGTCAGCTATGGCTACACCTTC
TRBJ2-2,-,TRBV10-3,-,CAIRGDGTGELFF,TGTGCCATCAGGGGGGACGGCACCGGGGAGCTGTTTTTT
TRBJ2-1,-,TRBV4-1,-,CASSQDRGTYSHEQFF,TGCGCCAGCAGCCAAGATCGGGGTACATATTCACATGAGCAGTTCTTC
TRBJ2-1,TRBD2,TRBV10-3,-,CATDPTSGGWNEQFF,TGTGCCACCGACCCGACTAGCGGGGGGTGGAATGAGCAGTTCTTC
TRBJ1-6,-,TRBV5-4,-,CASSKGENSPLHF,TGTGCCAGCAGCAAGGGCGAAAATTCACCCCTCCACTTT
TRBJ2-1,TRBD2,TRBV5-4,-,CASKPAGGYDNEQFF,TGTGCCAGCAAACCAGCGGGGGGGTACGACAATGAGCAGTTCTTC
TRBJ2-1,-,TRBV11-2,once,CASSLVREQFF,TGTGCCAGCAGCTTAGTACGCGAGCAGTTCTTC
TRBJ2-7,-,TRBV5-5,-,CASSFRSRDYEQYF,TGTGCCAGCAGCTTCAGATCCCGAGACTACGAGCAGTACTTC
TRBJ2-5,TRBD2,TRBV7-6,once,CASSGTSGGETQYF,TGTGCCAGCTCCGGGACTAGCGGAGGAGAGACCCAGTACTTC
TRBJ2-2,-,TRBV7-9,-,CASSTTGTSTGELFF,TGTGCCAGCAGCACGACCGGGACGAGCACCGGGGAGCTGTTTTTT
TRBJ2-7,TRBD1,TRBV27,-,CASSLSGTGTYEQYF,TGTGCCAGCAGTTTGAGCGGGACAGGGACCTACGAGCAGTACTTC
TRBJ1-1,TRBD1,TRBV4-3,-,CASSQAGGRDTEAFF,TGCGCCAGCAGCCAGGCAGGGGGCAGGGACACTGAAGCTTTCTTT
TRBJ2-5,TRBD2,TRBV27,-,CASAPGTSRETQYF,TGTGCCAGCGCGCCCGGGACTAGTAGGGAGACCCAGTACTTC
TRBJ1-1,TRBD1,TRBV18,-,CASSPTGSTEAFF,TGTGCCAGCTCCCCGACAGGGTCGACTGAAGCTTTCTTT
TRBJ2-7,-,TRBV6-5,-,CASSYSPWEDYEQYF,TGTGCCAGCAGTTACTCTCCCTGGGAGGATTACGAGCAGTACTTC
TRBJ1-2,-,TRBV19,-,CASSRDRYYGYTF,TGTGCCAGTAGTAGGGACCGATACTATGGCTACACCTTC
TRBJ1-2,-,TRBV7-2,-,CASSLQGPNYGYTF,TGTGCCAGCAGCTTACAGGGGCCTAACTATGGCTACACCTTC
TRBJ2-2,TRBD1,TRBV6-6,-,CASRETGLAGELFF,TGTGCCAGCAGGGAGACAGGGTTGGCCGGGGAGCTGTTTTTT
TRBJ1-1,-,TRBV6-5,-,CASSYGAEAFF,TGTGCCAGCAGTTACGGAGCTGAAGCTTTCTTT
TRBJ1-1,TRBD1,TRBV28,-,CASSWDRGYTEAFF,TGTGCCAGCAGTTGGGACAGGGGTTACACTGAAGCTTTCTTT
TRBJ1-1,-,TRBV7-6,-,CASSPLRDMNTEAFF,TGTGCCAGCAGCCCGCTGAGGGACATGAACACTGAAGCTTTCTTT
TRBJ2-3,-,TRBV2,-,CASHSGGTDTQYF,TGTGCCAGTCACTCGGGCGGCACAGATACGCAGTATTTT
TRBJ1-2,-,TRBV7-6,-,CASSFRDGVGNYGYTF,TGTGCCAGCAGCTTCCGGGATGGGGTGGGGAACTATGGCTACACCTTC
TRBJ2-7,-,TRBV27,-,CASSQGAGGTYEQYF,TGTGCCAGCAGTCAGGGGGCGGGGGGGACCTACGAGCAGTACTTC
TRBJ2-7,TRBD1,TRBV28,-,CASSLAGQGINYEQYF,TGTGCCAGCAGTTTAGCCGGACAGGGTATTAACTACGAGCAGTACTTC
TRBJ2-3,-,TRBV6-5,-,CASSYGPIGSPDTQYF,TGTGCCAGCAGTTATGGCCCCATAGGGTCCCCAGATACGCAGTATTTT
TRBJ2-2,TRBD1,TRBV7-9,-,CASSPTGGANVGELFF,TGTGCCAGCAGCCCAACAGGGGGCGCAAACGTAGGGGAGCTGTTTTTT
TRBJ2-7,-,TRBV7-9,-,CASSLGSGSYEQYF,TGTGCCAGCAGCTTAGGGTCAGGTTCCTACGAGCAGTACTTC
TRBJ2-2,TRBD1,TRBV6-5,-,CASSYDRAGGELFF,TGTGCCAGCAGTTACGACAGGGCCGGCGGGGAGCTGTTTTTT
TRBJ2-7,-,TRBV5-4,once,CASSLGGSEQYF,TGTGCCAGCAGCTTGGGAGGTAGCGAGCAGTACTTC
TRBJ2-7,-,TRBV5-1,-,CASSYSQGQYEQYF,TGCGCCAGCAGCTATAGTCAGGGGCAGTACGAGCAGTACTTC
TRBJ2-4,-,TRBV30,-,CACGPLAKNIQYF,TGTGCCTGTGGACCATTAGCCAAAAACATTCAGTACTTC